The 15 T cell receptor beta chains below all came from one sample that was sequenced in a study of molecular identifiers for immune sequencing clone quantification. TCRdb redid the calling of the PCR reads with MiXCR, one entry per CDR3 protein. The sample has more than 300,000 distinct CDR3 sequences, roughly a fifth seen once. Material for sequencing was naive CD8+ T cells from blood, with Jurkat cell RNA spiked in. Subset indicated: FACS-sorted CD8+CD4-CCR7+CD45RA+ naive T cells. Source of these receptors: a human donor in good health. Some libraries in this study had Jurkat cell RNA spiked in.

This clonotype was recorded only once. This may stem from a read error, because a much larger clone lies one nucleotide away. J is TRBJ1-5 and V is TRBV4-1; D ambiguous. The CDR3 loop spans 14 amino acids. V lost 1 base and J lost 4, with 8 bases in between. The germline V gene has CDR1 MGHRA and CDR2 YSYEKL. The CDR3 DNA sequence: TGCGCCAGCAGCCAAGGATGGGTGAATCAGCCCCAGCATTTT. This translates into CASSQGWVNQPQHF.

Many counts were recorded for this clonotype. This chain joins TRBV6-1 and TRBJ2-3; no clear D. The CDR3 is 14 amino acids. Germline V gene sequence: CDR1 MNHNS, CDR2 SASEGT. V shed 3 bases and J shed 2 bases, with 9 bases lying between them. CDR3 nucleotides: TGTGCCAGCAGTGAGTGGACGGTCACAGATACGCAGTATTTT. It translates to CASSEWTVTDTQYF.

As regards this clonotype: With a much larger clone just one base away, this may be a read error. The gene calls are TRBV2 and TRBJ1-1; 10 bases line up with TRBD1. The CDR3 is made up of 14 amino acids. V was clipped by 4 bases and J by 11 bases; unmatched bases: 10. The germline CDR1 and CDR2 sequences are SNHLY and FYNNEI. Here the CDR3 DNA reads TGTGCCAGCAGTGGGAGGGGACAGGGGATTATGGCTTTCTTT. It codes for CASSGRGQGIMAFF.

Notes on this clonotype: One end of the junction varies from germline; a read error may be responsible. The genes are TRBV30 and TRBJ2-2; D is perhaps TRBD1 (6 bases). The CDR3 runs 18 residues. From germline, CDR1 is GTSNPN and CDR2 SVGIG (reference sequence). For the CDR3, the DNA is TGTGCCTGGAGTTTTAGGGACACCCGAATTGCGAACGCCGGGGAGCTGTTTTTT. Residues: CAWSFRDTRIANAGELFF.

This clonotype was recorded at least ten times. As DNA, the CDR3 is TGTGCCAGCAGCTTAGGTGGAGTTTCACCCCTCCACTTT. Translation gives CASSLGGVSPLHF. The V and J genes are TRBV7-9 and TRBJ1-6, with D unclear. Deletions cut 1 base from V and 9 bases from J, with 7 bases between. This CDR3 has 13 residues. Germline CDR1 is SEHNR and CDR2 is FQNEAQ (reference sequence).

Notes on this clonotype: The junction and the germline gene differ at one end; a read error may be behind it. V usage is TRBV4-1 and J usage is TRBJ1-6; no reliable D call. Germline assignment: CDR1 MGHRA and CDR2 YSYEKL. The CDR3 sequence is 18 residues long. The CDR3 nucleotides read TGCGCCAGCAGCCAAGATGGGGTCGGGAGCTCCTATAATTCACCCCACCACTTT. As protein: CASSQDGVGSSYNSPHHF.

This clonotype was picked up a small number of times. V is TRBV18 and J is TRBJ2-1; 9 bases fit TRBD1. The germline V gene has CDR1 KGHSH and CDR2 LQKENI. This CDR3 has 18 residues. With V trimmed by 3 bases and J by 4 bases, 13 bases remained unmatched. Here the CDR3 DNA reads TGTGCCAGCTCACCCGGACAGGGGACCCACGTGGGGTACAATGAGCAGTTCTTC. It yields the protein CASSPGQGTHVGYNEQFF.

The chain couples TRBV13 to TRBJ2-1; either TRBD1 or TRBD2 may fit D (5 bases each). Germline lookup yields CDR1 PRHDT and CDR2 FYEKMQ (reference sequence). The CDR3 covers 15 residues. V lost 5 bases, J lost 9 bases, and 20 bases lay in between. CDR3 protein: CASSPQGPARGEQFF. CDR3 DNA sequence: TGTGCCAGCAGCCCCCAGGGACCCGCGAGGGGTGAGCAGTTCTTC.

In this sample, this clonotype turned up many times. This chain links TRBV5-6 with TRBJ1-1; no definite D call. V was trimmed by 4 bases and J by 3 bases, leaving 19 bases between them. Per the germline V gene, CDR1 is SGHDT and CDR2 is YYEEEE. This CDR3 has 16 amino acids. CDR3 sequence reads: CASSPELGYPDTEAFF. The CDR3 coding sequence is TGTGCCAGCAGCCCAGAGTTGGGGTATCCGGACACTGAAGCTTTCTTT.

This clonotype was counted a few times. A read error may produce the germline difference seen at one junction end. The chain uses TRBV13 and TRBJ1-1, with unresolved D. CDR3 length: 15 residues. Germline lookup yields CDR1 PRHDT and CDR2 FYEKMQ (reference sequence). CDR3 in amino acids: CASSFREAMNTGAFF. The CDR3 nucleotides read TGTGCCAGCAGCTTCCGTGAAGCAATGAACACTGGAGCTTTCTTT.

At least ten counts were recorded for this clonotype. The chain is built from TRBV28 and TRBJ1-1, with D perhaps matching TRBD1 (6 bases). The V gene lost 3 bases and the J gene lost 5 bases, with 13 bases spanning the gap. Germline CDR1 reads MDHEN; CDR2 reads SYDVKM. The CDR3 extends over 14 amino acids. The CDR3 reads CASSFRGIGTEAFF. The CDR3 DNA reads TGTGCCAGCAGTTTTAGGGGGATAGGAACTGAAGCTTTCTTT.

This clonotype was counted many times. V usage is TRBV20-1 and J usage is TRBJ2-3, with D maybe TRBD2 (6 bases). This CDR3 is 17 amino acids long. CDR1 is DFQATT and CDR2 is SNEGSKA in the germline V gene (reference sequence). The germline V and J ends were trimmed by 2 bases and 0 bases, with 18 bases remaining between them. CDR3 protein: CSARPTPRGPSTDTQYF. CDR3 nucleotide sequence: TGCAGTGCTAGACCAACCCCGCGGGGACCTAGCACAGATACGCAGTATTTT.

With respect to this clonotype: With a much larger clone just one base away, this may be a read error. J is TRBJ2-7 and V is TRBV20-1; D might be TRBD1 or TRBD2, each matching 5 bases. This CDR3 region has 12 residues. Germline V gene data show CDR1 as DFQATT and CDR2 as SNEGSKA (reference sequence). Here the CDR3 DNA reads TGCGGTGCCAACCTTATTGGGGGAGAGCAGTACTTC. Encoded protein: CGANLIGGEQYF.

This clonotype was detected a few times. This sequence joins TRBV27 and TRBJ1-1, with D tentatively TRBD1 (5 bases). CDR3 length: 16 residues. The V end lost 5 bases, the J end lost 4 bases, and 20 bases lay between the germline ends. Germline assignment: CDR1 MNHEY and CDR2 SMNVEV (reference sequence). The CDR3: CASSLARGGLGTEAFF. The CDR3, as DNA: TGTGCCAGCAGTCTCGCCCGTGGGGGGTTGGGCACTGAAGCTTTCTTT.

The table lists this clonotype with many counts. V usage is TRBV5-6 and J usage is TRBJ1-1; 8 bases are a match to TRBD1. V lost 1 base and J lost 4; bases outside the gene matches: 12. Germline values: CDR1 SGHDT, CDR2 YYEEEE. The CDR3 extends over 17 amino acids. In DNA form, the CDR3 reads TGTGCCAGCAGCTTGTCACAGGGGGAAGTATTAGGCACTGAAGCTTTCTTT. This codes for CASSLSQGEVLGTEAFF.